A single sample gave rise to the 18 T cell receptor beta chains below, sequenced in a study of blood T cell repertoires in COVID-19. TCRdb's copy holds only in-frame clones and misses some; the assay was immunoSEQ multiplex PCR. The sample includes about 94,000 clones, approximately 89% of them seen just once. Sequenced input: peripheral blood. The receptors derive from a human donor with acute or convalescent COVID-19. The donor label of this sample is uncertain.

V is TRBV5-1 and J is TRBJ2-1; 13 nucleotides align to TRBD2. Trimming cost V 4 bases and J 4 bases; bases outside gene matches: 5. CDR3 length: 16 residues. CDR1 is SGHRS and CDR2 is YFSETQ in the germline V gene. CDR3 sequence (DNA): TGCGCCAGCAGCAAATCGACTAGCGGGGGGTACAATGAGCAGTTCTTC. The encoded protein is CASSKSTSGGYNEQFF.

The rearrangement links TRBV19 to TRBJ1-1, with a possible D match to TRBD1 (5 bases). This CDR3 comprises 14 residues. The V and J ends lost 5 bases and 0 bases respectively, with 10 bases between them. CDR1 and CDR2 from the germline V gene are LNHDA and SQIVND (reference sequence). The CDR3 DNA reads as TGTGCCAGTAGTCTCACAGGAATGAACACTGAAGCTTTCTTT. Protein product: CASSLTGMNTEAFF. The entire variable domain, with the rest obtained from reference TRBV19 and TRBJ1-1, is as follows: DGGITQSPKYLFRKEGQNVTLSCEQNLNHDAMYWYRQDPGQGLRLIYYSQIVNDFQKGDIAEGYSVSREKKESFPLTVTSAQKNPTAFYLCASSLTGMNTEAFFGQGTRLTVV.

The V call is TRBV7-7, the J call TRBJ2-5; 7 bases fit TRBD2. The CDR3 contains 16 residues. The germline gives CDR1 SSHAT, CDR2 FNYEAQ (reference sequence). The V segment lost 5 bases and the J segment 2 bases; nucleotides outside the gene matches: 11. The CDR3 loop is CASSPRGAGPQETQYF. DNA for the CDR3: TGTGCCAGCAGCCCCCGGGGAGCGGGGCCACAAGAGACCCAGTACTTC. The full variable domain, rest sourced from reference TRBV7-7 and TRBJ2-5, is GAGVSQSPRYKVTKRGQDVTLRCDPISSHATLYWYQQALGQGPEFLTYFNYEAQPDKSGLPSDRFSAERPEGSISTLTIQRTEQRDSAMYRCASSPRGAGPQETQYFGPGTRLLVL.

The CDR3, as DNA: TGTGCCAGCAGTTCCGCAAGAGGGGGGGGGATGAGGACTGAAGCTTTCTTT. Translation: CASSSARGGGMRTEAFF. This chain uses TRBV6-2 or TRBV6-3 with TRBJ1-1, with a weak D call TRBD1 (6 bases). V lost 4 bases, J lost 5 bases, and 23 bases lay in between. This CDR3 is 17 amino acids long. Germline CDR1 is MNHEY and CDR2 is SVGEGT.

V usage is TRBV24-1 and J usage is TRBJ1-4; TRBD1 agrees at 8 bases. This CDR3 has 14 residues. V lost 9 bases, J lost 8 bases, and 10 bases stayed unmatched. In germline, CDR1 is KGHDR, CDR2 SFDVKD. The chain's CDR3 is CATLQDRDPEKLFF. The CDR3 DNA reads TGTGCCACCTTGCAGGACAGGGATCCGGAAAAACTGTTTTTT.

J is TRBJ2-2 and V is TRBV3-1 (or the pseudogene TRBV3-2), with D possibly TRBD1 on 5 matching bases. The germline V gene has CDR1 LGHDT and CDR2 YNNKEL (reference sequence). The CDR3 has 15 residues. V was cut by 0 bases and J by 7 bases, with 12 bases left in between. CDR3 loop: CASSQEFQGGGELFF. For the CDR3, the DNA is TGTGCCAGCAGCCAAGAGTTTCAGGGTGGCGGGGAGCTGTTTTTT.

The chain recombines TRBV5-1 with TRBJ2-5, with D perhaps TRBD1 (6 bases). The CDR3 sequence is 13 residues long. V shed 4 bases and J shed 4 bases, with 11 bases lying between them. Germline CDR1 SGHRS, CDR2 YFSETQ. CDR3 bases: TGCGCCAGCAGCAAAGGACAGTTAGAGACCCAGTACTTC. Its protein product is CASSKGQLETQYF.

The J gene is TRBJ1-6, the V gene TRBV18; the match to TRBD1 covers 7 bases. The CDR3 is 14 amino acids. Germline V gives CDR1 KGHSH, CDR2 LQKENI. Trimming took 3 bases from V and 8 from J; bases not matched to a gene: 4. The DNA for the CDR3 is TGTGCCAGCTCACCTCAAACAGGGGATTCACCCCTCCACTTT. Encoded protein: CASSPQTGDSPLHF.

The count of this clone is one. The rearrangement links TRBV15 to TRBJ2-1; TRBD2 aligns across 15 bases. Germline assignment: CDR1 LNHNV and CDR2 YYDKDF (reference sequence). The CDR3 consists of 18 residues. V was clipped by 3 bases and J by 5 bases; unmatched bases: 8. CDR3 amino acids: CATSSLGTSGGLNNEQFF. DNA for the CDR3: TGTGCCACCAGCAGCCTCGGGACTAGCGGGGGGCTCAACAATGAGCAGTTCTTC.

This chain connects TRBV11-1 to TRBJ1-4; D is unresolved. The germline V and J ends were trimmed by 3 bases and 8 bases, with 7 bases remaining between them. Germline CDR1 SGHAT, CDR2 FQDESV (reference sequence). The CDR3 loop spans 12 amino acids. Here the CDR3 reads CASSFAGEKLFF. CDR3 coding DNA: TGTGCCAGCAGCTTCGCAGGAGAAAAACTGTTTTTT.

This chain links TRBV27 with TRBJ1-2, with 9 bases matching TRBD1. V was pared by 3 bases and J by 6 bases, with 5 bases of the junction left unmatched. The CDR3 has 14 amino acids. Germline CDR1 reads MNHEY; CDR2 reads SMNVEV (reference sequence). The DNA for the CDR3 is TGTGCCAGCAGTTTTGGACAGGGGCGGGATGGCTACACCTTC. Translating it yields CASSFGQGRDGYTF.

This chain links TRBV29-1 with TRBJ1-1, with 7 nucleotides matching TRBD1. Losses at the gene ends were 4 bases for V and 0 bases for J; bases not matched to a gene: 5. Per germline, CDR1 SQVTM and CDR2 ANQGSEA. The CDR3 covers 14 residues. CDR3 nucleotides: TGCAGCGTTGGAGGCGGACAGGTGAACACTGAAGCTTTCTTT. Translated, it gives CSVGGGQVNTEAFF.

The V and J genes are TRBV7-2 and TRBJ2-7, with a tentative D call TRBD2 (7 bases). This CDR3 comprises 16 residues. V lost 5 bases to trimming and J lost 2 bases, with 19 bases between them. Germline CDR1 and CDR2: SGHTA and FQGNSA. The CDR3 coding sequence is TGTGCCAGCAGCATCCACGGGGGGCCCCCCACCTACGAGCAGTACTTC. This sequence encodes CASSIHGGPPTYEQYF.

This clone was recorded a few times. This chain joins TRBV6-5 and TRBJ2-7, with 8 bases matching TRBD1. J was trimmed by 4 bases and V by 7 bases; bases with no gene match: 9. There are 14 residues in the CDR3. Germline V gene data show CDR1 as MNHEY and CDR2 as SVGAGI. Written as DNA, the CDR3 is TGTGCCAGCACCGAGGACAGGGTTGCGTACGAGCAGTACTTC. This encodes CASTEDRVAYEQYF.

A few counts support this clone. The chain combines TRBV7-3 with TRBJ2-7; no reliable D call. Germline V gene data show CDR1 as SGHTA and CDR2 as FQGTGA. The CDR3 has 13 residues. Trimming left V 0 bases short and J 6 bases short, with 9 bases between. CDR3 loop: CASSLTVVSEQYF. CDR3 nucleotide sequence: TGTGCCAGCAGCTTAACAGTAGTCTCCGAGCAGTACTTC.

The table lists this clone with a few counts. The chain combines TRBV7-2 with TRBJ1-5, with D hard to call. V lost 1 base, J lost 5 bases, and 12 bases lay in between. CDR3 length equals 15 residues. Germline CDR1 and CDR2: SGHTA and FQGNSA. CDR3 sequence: CASSLDAGLHQPQHF. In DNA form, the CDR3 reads TGTGCCAGCAGCTTAGATGCAGGACTCCATCAGCCCCAGCATTTT.

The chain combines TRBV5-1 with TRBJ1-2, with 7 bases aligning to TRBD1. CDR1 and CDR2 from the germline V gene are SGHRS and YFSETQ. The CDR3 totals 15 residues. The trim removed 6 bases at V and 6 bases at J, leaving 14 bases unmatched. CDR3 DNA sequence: TGCGCCAGCACGGGACAGCTGATGGGACTCAATGGCTACACCTTC. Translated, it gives CASTGQLMGLNGYTF.

CDR3 DNA sequence: TGTGCCAGTCTTATGGCCGCGAACACCGGGGAGCTGTTTTTT. Encoded protein: CASLMAANTGELFF. The V gene is TRBV2, the J gene TRBJ2-2; D ambiguous. Germline CDR1 SNHLY, CDR2 FYNNEI. The V end lost 9 bases, the J end lost 0 bases, and 11 bases lay between the germline ends. The CDR3 loop spans 14 amino acids.